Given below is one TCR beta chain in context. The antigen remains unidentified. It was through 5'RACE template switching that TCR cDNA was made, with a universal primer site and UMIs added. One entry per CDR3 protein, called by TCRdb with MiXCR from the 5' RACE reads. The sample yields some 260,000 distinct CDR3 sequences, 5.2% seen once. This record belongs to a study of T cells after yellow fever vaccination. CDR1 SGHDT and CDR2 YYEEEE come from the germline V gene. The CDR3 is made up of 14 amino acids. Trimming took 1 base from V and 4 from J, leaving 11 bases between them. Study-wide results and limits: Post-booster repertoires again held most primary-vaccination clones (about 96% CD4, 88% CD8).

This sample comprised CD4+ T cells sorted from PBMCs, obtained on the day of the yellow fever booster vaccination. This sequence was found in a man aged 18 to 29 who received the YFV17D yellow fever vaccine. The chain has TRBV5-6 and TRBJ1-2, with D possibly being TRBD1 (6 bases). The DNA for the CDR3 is TGTGCCAGCAGCTTGAGCAGGGGCTTCTATGGCTACACCTTC. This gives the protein CASSLSRGFYGYTF. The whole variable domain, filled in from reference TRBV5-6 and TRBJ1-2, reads DAGVTQSPTHLIKTRGQQVTLRCSPKSGHDTVSWYQQALGQGPQFIFQYYEEEERQRGNFPDRFSGHQFPNYSSELNVNALLLGDSALYLCASSLSRGFYGYTFGSGTRLTVV.